This T cell receptor (beta chain) appears in the sequencing data of a study of CD8 T cells in ankylosing spondylitis (TCRdb year 2017). Background for the entire study: To find TCR variants linked to disease, the study profiled T cell receptor beta repertoires in ankylosing spondylitis patients and healthy donors. The full study cohort comprised roughly 24 ankylosing spondylitis patients and roughly 100 healthy donors. Peripheral blood was sampled, and synovial fluid was also collected from ankylosing spondylitis patients. What the work shows at the level of the full study, not this receptor alone: Blood from ankylosing spondylitis patients appeared to be characterized by a TCR beta motif made up of about 8 highly homologous amino acid variants. The disease-linked clones had a CD8+ phenotype and were found at relatively low frequencies in peripheral blood. Some motif variants were previously reported in synovial fluid and blood of reactive arthritis patients, suggesting common disease-initiation mechanisms. According to the report, matched synovial fluid samples from ankylosing spondylitis patients were significantly enriched for the disease-linked clones.

TCRdb shows the sequencer as Illumina HiSeq 2500. Quantitative 5'-RACE with molecular barcodes was the method used to prepare the TCR beta libraries. The original pipeline was this. Disease-linked TCR variants were identified with a new computational method built on a probabilistic model of VDJ rearrangement. The public reads were reprocessed in TCRdb via fastp at Q25 and MiXCR, keeping in-frame beta chains. All rows with the same CDR3 protein become a single entry with the most common DNA and genes. The V and J calls and clone size come from TCRdb's table, not from the authors' own analysis. The sample includes around 300,000 distinct CDR3 sequences, with 11% observed a single time. Of the sample, roughly 9% is held by the ten largest clones. The CDR3 starts with the cysteine, ends with the phenylalanine, and has 15 residues. Here the CDR3 DNA is all that survives: 45 bases in frame from base 1. The CDR1 and CDR2 encoded by the germline V gene are SGHVS and FQNEAQ. V is pruned by 3 bases and J by 4 bases, leaving 6 bases of the junction without a gene match.

This clonotype was seen many times. Its recognized antigen is unknown. No much larger clonotype is one base removed from it; base qualities were not supplied. The receptor comes from a female donor with ankylosing spondylitis or in good health (not recorded which). The chain is encoded by TRBV7-8 joined to TRBJ2-7, with 10 bases aligning to TRBD2. The sample comprised blood, either unsorted or a sorted T cell fraction (not recorded which). The nucleotide sequence reads as follows: TGTGCCAGCAGCTTCGGACTAGCGGCCACGTACGAGCAGTACTTC. Translation gives CASSFGLAATYEQYF.